This T cell receptor beta chain was retrieved from a study of blood T cell repertoires in COVID-19. On the study more broadly: PBMCs, B-cell-depleted T cells, or T cells were the source of the cDNA or gDNA that made up the material.

Per the original methods: From reference gene primer amplification, estimates of nucleated cell counts were derived. Produced via immunoSEQ multiplex PCR; TCRdb's table is partial and in-frame only. The DNA was the basis for D and trimming; V, J and clone size are from that table. The sample carries about 190,000 clones, around 79% recorded once. What was sequenced was peripheral blood. This clonotype was obtained from a man aged 45 to 65 who had recovered from COVID-19.

The CDR3 nucleotides are TGTGCCAGCAGCTCCGCCTCCCGGGAGAACAATGAGCAGTTCTTC. Translating gives CASSSASRENNEQFF. The V and J genes are TRBV11-2 and TRBJ2-1; possible D gene TRBD2, 6 bases. The CDR3 length is 15 residues. CDR1 SGHAT and CDR2 FQNNGV come from the germline V gene. V dropped 4 bases and J dropped 5 bases, with 15 bases sitting between them.